These 18 T cell receptor beta chains share one sample of origin, sequenced in a study of technical replicates of blood from a handful of donors. Some clones are missing from TCRdb's copy, which holds only in-frame ones; the method was immunoSEQ multiplex PCR. The sample has 70,000 to 85,000 clones; around 97% are singletons. Sequencing was carried out using T cells isolated from PBMCs. These receptors were taken from a human donor in good health.

The rearrangement links TRBV19 to TRBJ1-1; D is unresolved. Germline-derived CDR1 and CDR2 are LNHDA and SQIVND (reference sequence). The V and J ends lost 7 bases and 1 base respectively, with 19 bases between them. The CDR3 spans 16 residues. CDR3 coding DNA: TGTGCCAGTAACGGCCCTTACCGGGAACCGAACACTGAAGCTTTCTTT. The encoded protein is CASNGPYREPNTEAFF. Full variable domain (remainder filled in from reference TRBV19 and TRBJ1-1): DGGITQSPKYLFRKEGQNVTLSCEQNLNHDAMYWYRQDPGQGLRLIYYSQIVNDFQKGDIAEGYSVSREKKESFPLTVTSAQKNPTAFYLCASNGPYREPNTEAFFGQGTRLTVV.

The sample holds a few counts of this clone. The J gene is TRBJ2-1, the V gene TRBV5-4, with a possible D match to TRBD1 (6 bases). The germline gives CDR1 SGHNT, CDR2 YYREEE (reference sequence). CDR3 length equals 15 residues. V lost 4 bases, J lost 6 bases, and 17 bases lay in between. This chain's CDR3 is CASSPLGGQTNEQFF. The DNA of the CDR3 is TGTGCCAGCAGCCCCCTTGGTGGACAGACCAATGAGCAGTTCTTC.

This rearrangement joins TRBV18 to TRBJ2-2, with 12 bases that match TRBD1. The ends lost 6 bases at V and 0 bases at J; junction bases unmatched: 8. CDR3 size: 18 residues. The germline CDR1 and CDR2 sequences are KGHSH and LQKENI. CDR3 sequence: CASSLTGTGGANTGELFF. The CDR3 DNA sequence: TGTGCCAGCTCTCTAACCGGGACAGGGGGCGCGAACACCGGGGAGCTGTTTTTT.

This chain connects TRBV5-6 to TRBJ2-5; D not certain. Germline V CDR1 and CDR2: SGHDT, YYEEEE. This CDR3 is 12 amino acids long. The V end lost 3 bases, the J end lost 5 bases, and 8 bases lay between the germline ends. For the CDR3, the DNA is TGTGCCAGCAGCTATTCTGCGGAGACCCAGTACTTC. Its translation: CASSYSAETQYF.

The chain links TRBV5-1 to TRBJ2-1; no definite D call. The CDR3 consists of 12 residues. From germline, CDR1 is SGHRS and CDR2 YFSETQ. V dropped 4 bases and J dropped 9 bases, with 11 bases sitting between them. Here the CDR3 DNA reads TGCGCCAGCAGCACCCAGGAATTTGAGCAGTTCTTC. It codes for CASSTQEFEQFF.

The chain links TRBV11-2 to TRBJ2-7; 7 nucleotides line up with TRBD2. The CDR3 sequence is 14 residues long. V lost 1 base, J lost 3 bases, and 3 bases stayed unmatched. Germline loops: CDR1 SGHAT, CDR2 FQNNGV. The CDR3 region has the DNA TGTGCCAGCAGCTTAGCCCCGGGGGGCTACGAGCAGTACTTC. As protein: CASSLAPGGYEQYF.

This clone has just one count. V usage is TRBV5-1 and J usage is TRBJ1-2; D is perhaps TRBD1 (6 bases). The ends were cut back, 5 bases at V and 2 bases at J, with 13 bases in the middle. Germline CDR1 and CDR2: SGHRS and YFSETQ. CDR3 size: 14 residues. In DNA, the CDR3 is TGCGCCAGCAGTCCAGGGGATGGGAACTATGGCTACACCTTC. It specifies CASSPGDGNYGYTF.

This chain joins TRBV7-2 and TRBJ1-3, with no clear D. V was shortened by 2 bases and J by 0 bases, with 8 bases between the two germline ends. From germline, CDR1 is SGHTA and CDR2 FQGNSA. The CDR3 is made up of 15 amino acids. CDR3 loop: CASSLSTASGNTIYF. The DNA for the CDR3 is TGTGCCAGCAGCTTATCTACAGCCTCTGGAAACACCATATATTTT.

The chain has TRBV7-9 and TRBJ2-1; D is unresolved. CDR1 is SEHNR, CDR2 FQNEAQ, per germline (reference sequence). V was cut by 1 base and J by 8 bases, with 6 bases left in between. The CDR3 runs 12 residues. The CDR3 is CASSLGTDEQFF. The CDR3 DNA is TGTGCCAGCAGCTTAGGTACGGATGAGCAGTTCTTC.

The V and J genes are TRBV5-4 and TRBJ2-3; D ambiguous. Germline V gene data show CDR1 as SGHNT and CDR2 as YYREEE (reference sequence). This CDR3 is 14 amino acids long. V was trimmed by 1 base and J by 2 bases, leaving 8 bases between them. CDR3 in DNA: TGTGCCAGCAGCTTGCTAGGTCTCACAGATACGCAGTATTTT. Amino acid sequence: CASSLLGLTDTQYF.

The chain recombines TRBV5-6 with TRBJ2-2; 7 bases are a match to TRBD2. CDR1 is SGHDT and CDR2 is YYEEEE in the germline V gene. After removal of 2 bases from V and 0 bases from J, the junction contained 1 base not matched to a gene. The CDR3 is 15 residues long. The CDR3 region is CASSFLAANTGELFF. The CDR3 DNA reads TGTGCCAGCAGCTTCCTAGCGGCGAACACCGGGGAGCTGTTTTTT. Complete variable domain (other parts from reference TRBV5-6 and TRBJ2-2): DAGVTQSPTHLIKTRGQQVTLRCSPKSGHDTVSWYQQALGQGPQFIFQYYEEEERQRGNFPDRFSGHQFPNYSSELNVNALLLGDSALYLCASSFLAANTGELFFGEGSRLTVL.

The gene calls are TRBV7-3 and TRBJ2-1; 8 bases fit TRBD2. CDR3 size: 16 residues. V trimming: 5 bases; J trimming: 5 bases; junction bases outside the gene matches: 11. Germline CDR1 SGHTA, CDR2 FQGTGA. CDR3: CASSPLGTRTDNEQFF. The CDR3 DNA sequence: TGTGCCAGCAGCCCTCTGGGGACTAGAACTGACAATGAGCAGTTCTTC.

The chain recombines TRBV5-6 with TRBJ2-7, with D tentatively TRBD1 (5 bases). Per germline, CDR1 SGHDT and CDR2 YYEEEE. This CDR3 has 14 residues. V lost 2 bases and J 2 bases, leaving 11 bases between the germline ends. The CDR3 sequence is CASSFGQGTYEQYF. The CDR3 DNA is TGTGCCAGCAGCTTCGGCCAGGGAACCTACGAGCAGTACTTC.

The V and J genes are TRBV5-4 and TRBJ2-7; 8 bases align to TRBD1. The CDR3 is 15 amino acids. Per germline, CDR1 SGHNT and CDR2 YYREEE (reference sequence). J gave up 0 bases and V 4 bases, and 6 bases lay outside the gene matches. CDR3 DNA: TGTGCCAGCAGCCGAAAACAGGGGGTCTCCTACGAGCAGTACTTC. Its translation is CASSRKQGVSYEQYF. Drawing the rest from reference TRBV5-4 and TRBJ2-7, the complete variable domain is ETGVTQSPTHLIKTRGQQVTLRCSSQSGHNTVSWYQQALGQGPQFIFQYYREEENGRGNFPPRFSGLQFPNYSSELNVNALELDDSALYLCASSRKQGVSYEQYFGPGTRLTVT.

This chain links TRBV28 with TRBJ1-4, with TRBD1 identical over 8 bases. The trim removed 3 bases at V and 5 bases at J, leaving 5 bases unmatched. The length of the CDR3 is 15 residues. Germline CDR1 MDHEN, CDR2 SYDVKM. CDR3 coding DNA: TGTGCCAGCAGTTTTTACAGGGGGGGCAATGAAAAACTGTTTTTT. Its protein product is CASSFYRGGNEKLFF.

The chain has TRBV19 and TRBJ1-2; D gene ambiguous. This CDR3 comprises 15 residues. The V end was cut by 5 bases, the J end by 4 bases, with 17 bases between. Per germline, CDR1 LNHDA and CDR2 SQIVND (reference sequence). The CDR3 nucleotides read TGTGCCAGTAGTCCTTCAACGGACGGACTCTATGGCTACACCTTC. It translates to CASSPSTDGLYGYTF. Full variable domain (missing parts from reference TRBV19 and TRBJ1-2): DGGITQSPKYLFRKEGQNVTLSCEQNLNHDAMYWYRQDPGQGLRLIYYSQIVNDFQKGDIAEGYSVSREKKESFPLTVTSAQKNPTAFYLCASSPSTDGLYGYTFGSGTRLTVV.

The rearrangement uses TRBV11-2 and TRBJ2-2; D gene uncertain. Germline CDR1 reads SGHAT; CDR2 reads FQNNGV. The V end was cut by 0 bases, the J end by 4 bases, with 6 bases between. This CDR3 is 14 amino acids long. In DNA, the CDR3 is TGTGCCAGCAGCTTAGATCGTTTCACCGGGGAGCTGTTTTTT. Encoded protein: CASSLDRFTGELFF.

The rearrangement links TRBV11-3 to TRBJ2-1; TRBD2 matches 9 bases. There are 16 residues in the CDR3. The V gene end was trimmed by 5 bases and the J gene end by 4 bases; junction bases not matched to a gene: 9. Germline assignment: CDR1 SGHNT and CDR2 YENEEA. CDR3 sequence: CASSPVSGSGYNEQFF. The CDR3, as DNA: TGTGCCAGCAGCCCCGTTAGCGGGAGCGGATACAATGAGCAGTTCTTC.